This is a list of T cell receptor beta chains from one sample in a study of vaccination and CD4 T cells after COVID-19. Antigen specificity for these receptors is unknown. TCRdb reprocessed the PCR reads with MiXCR, giving one entry per CDR3 protein. The sample holds over 8,500 distinct CDR3 sequences, around 67% seen once. Sample: CD4+ T cells from blood, cultured in vitro, taken before SARS-CoV-2 vaccination. Receptor source: a human donor who had recovered from COVID-19. Each CDR3 is given with its conserved first and last residue. The order of the fields is J gene, V gene, CDR3 protein.

j_gene: TRBJ2-1; v_gene: TRBV24-1; CDR3aa: CATSDPGLNEQFF
j_gene: TRBJ2-3; v_gene: TRBV2; CDR3aa: CASTQRRSTDTQYF
j_gene: TRBJ1-6; v_gene: TRBV20-1; CDR3aa: CSARGGGGLGSPLHF
j_gene: TRBJ2-7; v_gene: TRBV15; CDR3aa: CATSRIAGVNEQYF
j_gene: TRBJ2-5; v_gene: TRBV20-1; CDR3aa: CSVLAGRSQETQYF
j_gene: TRBJ1-6; v_gene: TRBV20-1; CDR3aa: CSARVGGDNSPLHF
j_gene: TRBJ1-3; v_gene: TRBV2; CDR3aa: CASSLNRGQGNTIYF
j_gene: TRBJ2-5; v_gene: TRBV7-9; CDR3aa: CASSKWLAAQETQYF
j_gene: TRBJ1-4; v_gene: TRBV2; CDR3aa: CASSAVLGTTGLFF
j_gene: TRBJ2-7; v_gene: TRBV2; CDR3aa: CASRGLAGGYEQYF
j_gene: TRBJ2-1; v_gene: TRBV2; CDR3aa: CASSAASGYNEQFF
j_gene: TRBJ2-5; v_gene: TRBV7-6; CDR3aa: CASSLKLGLAGGETQYF
j_gene: TRBJ2-5; v_gene: TRBV10-3; CDR3aa: CAISESGETQYF
j_gene: TRBJ1-2; v_gene: TRBV5-1; CDR3aa: CASSRQGWNGYTF
j_gene: TRBJ2-7; v_gene: TRBV6-1; CDR3aa: CASKGLAGVWSSYEQYF
j_gene: TRBJ1-1; v_gene: TRBV6-1; CDR3aa: CASSRGDTEAFF
j_gene: TRBJ2-1; v_gene: TRBV20-1; CDR3aa: CSAPVAPVYEQFF
j_gene: TRBJ2-1; v_gene: TRBV20-1; CDR3aa: CSALGTGYNEQFF
j_gene: TRBJ1-6; v_gene: TRBV5-1; CDR3aa: CASSWDNYNSPLHF
j_gene: TRBJ2-7; v_gene: TRBV12-3/TRBV12-4; CDR3aa: CASSLNGYEQYF
j_gene: TRBJ2-5; v_gene: TRBV7-2; CDR3aa: CASSLVGVGLETQYF
j_gene: TRBJ1-1; v_gene: TRBV6-5; CDR3aa: CASSYDRPQTFF
j_gene: TRBJ2-2; v_gene: TRBV5-4; CDR3aa: CASSSTTGTGVTGELFF
j_gene: TRBJ2-2; v_gene: TRBV20-1; CDR3aa: CSARPPSGLAGAGGELFF
j_gene: TRBJ1-5; v_gene: TRBV20-1; CDR3aa: CSACQGAVSNQPQHF
j_gene: TRBJ2-1; v_gene: TRBV15; CDR3aa: CATGRGGVNEQFF
j_gene: TRBJ2-3; v_gene: TRBV6-1; CDR3aa: CASSELLAGAGDTQYF
j_gene: TRBJ1-5; v_gene: TRBV6-2/TRBV6-3; CDR3aa: CASSRQGAGQPQHF
j_gene: TRBJ2-5; v_gene: TRBV20-1; CDR3aa: CSARDGGYQETQYF
j_gene: TRBJ1-2; v_gene: TRBV9; CDR3aa: CASSVIWGTGYTF
j_gene: TRBJ2-7; v_gene: TRBV20-1; CDR3aa: CSARDLSGGTDPYEQYF
j_gene: TRBJ2-1; v_gene: TRBV7-2; CDR3aa: CASSAQLAEYNEQFF
j_gene: TRBJ2-2; v_gene: TRBV6-1; CDR3aa: CASRLGTPSPTGELFF
j_gene: TRBJ2-2; v_gene: TRBV20-1; CDR3aa: CSASGLAGGTGELFF
j_gene: TRBJ1-1; v_gene: TRBV7-2; CDR3aa: CASSLTPGQGFEAFF
j_gene: TRBJ2-1; v_gene: TRBV7-3; CDR3aa: CASSLGTSGRANNEQFF
j_gene: TRBJ2-1; v_gene: TRBV20-1; CDR3aa: CSADLAASSYNEQFF
j_gene: TRBJ2-3; v_gene: TRBV7-3; CDR3aa: CASSLRGVGDTQYF
j_gene: TRBJ2-2; v_gene: TRBV4-1; CDR3aa: CASSHIIRGARGGELFF
j_gene: TRBJ2-3; v_gene: TRBV7-2; CDR3aa: CASSFPDTQYF